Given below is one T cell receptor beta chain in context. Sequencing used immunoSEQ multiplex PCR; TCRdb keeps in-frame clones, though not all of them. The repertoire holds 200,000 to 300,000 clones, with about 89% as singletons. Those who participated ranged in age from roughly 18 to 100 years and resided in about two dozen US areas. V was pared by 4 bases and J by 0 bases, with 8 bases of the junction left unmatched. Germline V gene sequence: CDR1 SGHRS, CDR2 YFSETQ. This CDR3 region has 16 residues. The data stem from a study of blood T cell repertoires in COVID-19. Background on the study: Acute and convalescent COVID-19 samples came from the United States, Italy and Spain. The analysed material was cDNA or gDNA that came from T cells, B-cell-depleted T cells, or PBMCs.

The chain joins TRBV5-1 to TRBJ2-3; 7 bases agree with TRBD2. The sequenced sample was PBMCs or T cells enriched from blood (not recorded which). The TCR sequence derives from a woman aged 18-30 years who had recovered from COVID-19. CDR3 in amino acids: CASSAASGSSTDTQYF. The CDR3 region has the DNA TGCGCCAGCAGCGCCGCTAGCGGATCTAGCACAGATACGCAGTATTTT.